This T cell receptor (beta chain) was identified during a study of T-cell reconstitution after alpha-beta-depleted transplantation in children. Study-level findings and limits: Several hundred expanded graft clones reportedly were the source of alpha-beta T cells about two months after transplant. Newly made T cells mostly supplied T-cell counts and diversity one year after transplant. Surviving recipient T cells and thymic progenitors produced the high day-60 TCRbeta diversity seen in some patients.

V lost 5 bases and J 2 bases, leaving 11 bases between the germline ends. The germline V gene encodes CDR1 MNHEY and CDR2 SMNVEV (reference sequence). This CDR3 spans 14 amino acids. Worth noting for this clonotype: Its antigen is as yet unknown.

Preparation of the TCRbeta library involved a method that used unique molecular identifiers. TCRdb re-analysed the PCR reads in MiXCR, keeping a single row per CDR3 protein. The profile shows 900,000 or so distinct CDR3 sequences, about 15% of them singletons. The origin of this receptor is a male patient aged 10-17 years who had a stem cell transplant for acute lymphoblastic leukemia, so the T cells may come from the graft donor. The V gene is TRBV27, the J gene TRBJ2-3; D is unresolved. Sample: PBMCs, mostly from graft donor cells, taken 360 days after TCRalphabeta/CD19-depleted stem cell transplant. The CDR3 loop is CASSLRRATDTQYF. CDR3 DNA: TGTGCCAGCAGTCTCCGACGGGCCACAGATACGCAGTATTTT.